This entry describes one TCR beta chain. What antigen it recognizes has not been identified. No quality values exist for individual bases; no much larger clone is one base distant. TCRbeta CDR3 sequencing was performed on sorted unstimulated T cells and on proliferating T cells recovered from mixed lymphocyte reactions. Fresh whole blood from approximately 9 HLA-typed healthy donors was used to isolate PBMCs. Unstimulated CD4+ non-regulatory T cells were FACS-sorted to map the origin of alloreactive clones. From a lookup of the germline V gene, CDR1 and CDR2 are MGHDK and SYGVNS. CDR3 length: 15 amino acids, cysteine to phenylalanine. Solely the CDR3 DNA is kept, with 45 bases framed from the first base. Relative to germline, V is 4 bases shorter and J is 1 base shorter, with 11 bases between their ends. The sample is drawn from a study of siplizumab effects on memory and regulatory T cells (dated by TCRdb to between 2018 and 2021). Background for the entire study: The study examined how the anti-CD2 antibody siplizumab affects alloreactive T-cell subsets in allogeneic mixed lymphocyte reactions built from human PBMCs. The full study reports these points: Sequences below about 10^-5 frequency were poorly captured, so only a minor fraction of alloreactive clones could be mapped to unstimulated subsets. The suppressive function of proliferating Tregs from siplizumab cultures was not functionally confirmed. Compared with memory T cells, unstimulated naive T cells appeared more diverse, and naive cells seemed to make a substantial contribution to the alloresponse. The cumulative frequency of alloreactive sequences that could be traced back to unstimulated CD4+ memory T cells was significantly reduced by siplizumab. A naive or memory phenotype could not be assigned to roughly 75-96% of proliferating CD4+ or CD8+ clones. In reactions with siplizumab, an average of approximately 69% of mappable alloreactive CD4+ clones were Treg-derived, compared with roughly 26% in control reactions.

The method was the immunoSEQ multiplex PCR assay. Each sample had around 100,000 TCR templates assayed by the deep sequencing platform. Genomic DNA extracted from sorted T cells was the material used for TCRbeta CDR3 sequencing. Per the authors' processing: The R programming language was used for clonal analysis of TCRbeta CDR3 data. Alloreactive CD4+ and CD8+ clones were defined by comparing unstimulated samples with post-reaction CFSE-low samples. Regulatory or non-regulatory origin of alloreactive CD4+ clones was assigned by matching sequences to the sorted unstimulated Treg and non-Treg repertoires. Sourced from immuneACCESS, this table was stored by TCRdb with only in-frame sequences that have V and J called. A share of the clones is absent; for the studies checked, an unresolved V gene accounts for under half, and the remainder has no known explanation. The V and J calls and clone size were taken over from that table, and D and trimming were inferred from the DNA. This sample has about 97,000 clones in its table, and roughly 91% of those were observed once. Of the sample, 12% is held by the ten largest clones.

Material for sequencing was non-Treg CD4+ T cells sorted from blood. This sample's cell subset or site label indicates: FACS-sorted unstimulated CD4+ non-regulatory T cells. Recombination connected TRBV25-1 to TRBJ2-1, and perhaps TRBD2 as D gene, on 6 matching bases. This receptor was taken from a human donor in good health. The bases read TGTGCCAGCAGTGGAGCGGCGGGATCCTACAATGAGCAGTTCTTC. It translates as CASSGAAGSYNEQFF.